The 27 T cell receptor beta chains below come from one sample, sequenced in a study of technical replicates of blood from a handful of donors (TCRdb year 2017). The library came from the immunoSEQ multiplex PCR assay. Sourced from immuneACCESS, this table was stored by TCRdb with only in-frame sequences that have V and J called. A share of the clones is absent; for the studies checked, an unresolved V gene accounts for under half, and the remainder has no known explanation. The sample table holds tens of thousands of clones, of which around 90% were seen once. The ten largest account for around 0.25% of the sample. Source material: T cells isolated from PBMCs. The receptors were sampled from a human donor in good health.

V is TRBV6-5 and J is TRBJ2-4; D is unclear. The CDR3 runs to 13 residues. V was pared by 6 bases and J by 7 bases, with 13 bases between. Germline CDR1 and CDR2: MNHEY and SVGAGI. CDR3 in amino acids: CASSPLAPNIQYF. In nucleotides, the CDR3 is TGTGCCAGCAGCCCTCTGGCTCCCAACATTCAGTACTTC.

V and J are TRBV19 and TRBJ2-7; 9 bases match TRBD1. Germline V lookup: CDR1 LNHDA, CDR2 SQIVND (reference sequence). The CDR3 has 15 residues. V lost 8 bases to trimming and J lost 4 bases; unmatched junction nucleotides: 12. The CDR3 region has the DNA TGTGCCAGTGCACAGGGGGCGGGTTTGGGATACGAGCAGTACTTC. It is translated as CASAQGAGLGYEQYF. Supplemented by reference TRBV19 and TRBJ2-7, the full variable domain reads DGGITQSPKYLFRKEGQNVTLSCEQNLNHDAMYWYRQDPGQGLRLIYYSQIVNDFQKGDIAEGYSVSREKKESFPLTVTSAQKNPTAFYLCASAQGAGLGYEQYFGPGTRLTVT.

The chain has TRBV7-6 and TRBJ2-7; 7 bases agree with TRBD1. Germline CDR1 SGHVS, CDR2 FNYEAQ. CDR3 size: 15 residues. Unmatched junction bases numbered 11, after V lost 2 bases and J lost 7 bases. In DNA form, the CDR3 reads TGTGCCAGCAGCTTAAATTTCGGACAGGAAGTGGAGCAGTACTTC. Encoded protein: CASSLNFGQEVEQYF.

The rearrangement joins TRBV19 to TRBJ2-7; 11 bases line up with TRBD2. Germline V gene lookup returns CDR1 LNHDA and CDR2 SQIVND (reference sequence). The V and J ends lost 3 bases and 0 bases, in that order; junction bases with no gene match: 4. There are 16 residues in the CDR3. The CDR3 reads CASSMIAGGPSYEQYF. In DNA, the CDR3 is TGTGCCAGTAGTATGATAGCGGGAGGGCCCTCCTACGAGCAGTACTTC.

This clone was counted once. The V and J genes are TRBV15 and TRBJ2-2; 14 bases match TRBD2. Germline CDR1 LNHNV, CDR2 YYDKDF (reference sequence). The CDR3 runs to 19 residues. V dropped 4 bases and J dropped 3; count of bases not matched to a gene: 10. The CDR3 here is CATSNLGLAGGEDTGELFF. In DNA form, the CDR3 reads TGTGCCACCAGCAACCTTGGACTAGCGGGAGGAGAGGACACCGGGGAGCTGTTTTTT.

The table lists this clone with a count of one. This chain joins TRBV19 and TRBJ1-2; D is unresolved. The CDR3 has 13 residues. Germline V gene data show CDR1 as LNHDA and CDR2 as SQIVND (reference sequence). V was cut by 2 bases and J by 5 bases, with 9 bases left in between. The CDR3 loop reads CASSITELYGYTF. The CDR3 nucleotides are TGTGCCAGTAGTATAACGGAGTTATATGGCTACACCTTC.

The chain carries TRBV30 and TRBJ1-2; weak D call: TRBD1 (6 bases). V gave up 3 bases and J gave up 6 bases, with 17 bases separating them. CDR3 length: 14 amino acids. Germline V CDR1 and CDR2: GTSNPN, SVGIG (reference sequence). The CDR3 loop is CAWSPGRGGNGYTF. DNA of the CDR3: TGTGCCTGGAGCCCCGGCAGGGGTGGCAATGGCTACACCTTC.

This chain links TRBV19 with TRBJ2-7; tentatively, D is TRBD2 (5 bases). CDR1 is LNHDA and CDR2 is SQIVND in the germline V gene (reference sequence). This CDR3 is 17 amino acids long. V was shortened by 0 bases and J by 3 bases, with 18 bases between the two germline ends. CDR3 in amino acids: CASSIEGEGRSLYEQYF. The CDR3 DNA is TGTGCCAGTAGTATAGAGGGCGAGGGAAGAAGCCTCTACGAGCAGTACTTC.

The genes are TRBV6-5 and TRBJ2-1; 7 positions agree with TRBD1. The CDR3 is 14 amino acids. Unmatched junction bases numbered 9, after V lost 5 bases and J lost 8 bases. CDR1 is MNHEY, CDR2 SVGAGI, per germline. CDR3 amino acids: CASSIAGGSYEQFF. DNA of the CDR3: TGTGCCAGCAGTATCGCAGGGGGAAGTTATGAGCAGTTCTTC.

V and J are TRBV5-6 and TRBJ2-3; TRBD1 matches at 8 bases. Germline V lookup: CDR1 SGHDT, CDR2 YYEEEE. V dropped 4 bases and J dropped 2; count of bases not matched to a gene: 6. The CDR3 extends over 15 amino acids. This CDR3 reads CASSRDRGYTDTQYF. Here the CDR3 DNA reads TGTGCCAGCAGCCGAGACAGGGGATACACAGATACGCAGTATTTT.

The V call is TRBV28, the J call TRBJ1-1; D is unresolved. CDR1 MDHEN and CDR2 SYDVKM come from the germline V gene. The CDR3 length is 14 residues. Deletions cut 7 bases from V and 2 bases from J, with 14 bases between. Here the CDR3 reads CASIWGGSNTEAFF. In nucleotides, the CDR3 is TGTGCCAGCATTTGGGGTGGGAGCAACACTGAAGCTTTCTTT.

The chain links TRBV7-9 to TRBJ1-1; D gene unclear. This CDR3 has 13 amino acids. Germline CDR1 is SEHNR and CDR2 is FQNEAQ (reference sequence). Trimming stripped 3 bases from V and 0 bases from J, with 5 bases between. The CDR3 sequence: CASSFSLNTEAFF. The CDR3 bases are TGTGCCAGCAGCTTTTCTCTGAACACTGAAGCTTTCTTT. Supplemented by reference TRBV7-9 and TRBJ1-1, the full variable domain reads DTGVSQNPRHKITKRGQNVTFRCDPISEHNRLYWYRQTLGQGPEFLTYFQNEAQLEKSRLLSDRFSAERPKGSFSTLEIQRTEQGDSAMYLCASSFSLNTEAFFGQGTRLTVV.

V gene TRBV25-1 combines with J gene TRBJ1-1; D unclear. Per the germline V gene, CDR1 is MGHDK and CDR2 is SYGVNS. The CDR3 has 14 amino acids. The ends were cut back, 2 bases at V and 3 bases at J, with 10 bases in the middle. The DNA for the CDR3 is TGTGCCAGCAGTGAAGACTCCGACTACACTGAAGCTTTCTTT. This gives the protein CASSEDSDYTEAFF.

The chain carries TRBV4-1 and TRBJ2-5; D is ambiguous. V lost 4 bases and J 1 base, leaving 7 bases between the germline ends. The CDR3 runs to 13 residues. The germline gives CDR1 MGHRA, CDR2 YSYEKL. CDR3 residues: CASSRVSQETQYF. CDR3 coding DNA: TGCGCCAGCAGCCGAGTTAGCCAAGAGACCCAGTACTTC.

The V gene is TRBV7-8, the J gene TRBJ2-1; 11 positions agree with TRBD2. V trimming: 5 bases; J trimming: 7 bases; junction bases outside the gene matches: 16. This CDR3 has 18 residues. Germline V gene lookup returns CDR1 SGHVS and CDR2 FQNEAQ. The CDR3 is CASSPRGSGGAVHNEQFF. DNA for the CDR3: TGTGCCAGCAGCCCTCGGGGTAGCGGGGGGGCGGTCCATAATGAGCAGTTCTTC.

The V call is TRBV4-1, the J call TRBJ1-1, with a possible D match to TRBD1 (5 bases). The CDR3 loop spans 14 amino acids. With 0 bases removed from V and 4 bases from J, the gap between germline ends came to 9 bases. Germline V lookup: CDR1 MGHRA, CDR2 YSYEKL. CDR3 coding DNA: TGCGCCAGCAGCCAAGAAGGGGCGAGCACTGAAGCTTTCTTT. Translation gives CASSQEGASTEAFF.

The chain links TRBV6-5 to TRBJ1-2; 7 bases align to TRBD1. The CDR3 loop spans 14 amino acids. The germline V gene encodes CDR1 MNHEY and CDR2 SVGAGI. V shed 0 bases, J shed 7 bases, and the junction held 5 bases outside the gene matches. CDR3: CASSYSTGSSGYTF. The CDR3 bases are TGTGCCAGCAGTTACTCGACAGGGTCCAGTGGCTACACCTTC.

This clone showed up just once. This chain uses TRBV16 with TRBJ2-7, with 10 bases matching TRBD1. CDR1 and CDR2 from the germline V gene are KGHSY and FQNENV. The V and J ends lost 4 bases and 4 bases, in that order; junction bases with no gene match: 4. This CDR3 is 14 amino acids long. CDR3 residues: CASSPRDRGYEQYF. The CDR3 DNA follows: TGTGCCAGCAGCCCCCGGGACAGGGGATACGAGCAGTACTTC. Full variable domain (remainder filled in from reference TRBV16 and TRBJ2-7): GEEVAQTPKHLVRGEGQKAKLYCAPIKGHSYVFWYQQVLKNEFKFLISFQNENVFDETGMPKERFSAKCLPNSPCSLEIQATKLEDSAVYFCASSPRDRGYEQYFGPGTRLTVT.

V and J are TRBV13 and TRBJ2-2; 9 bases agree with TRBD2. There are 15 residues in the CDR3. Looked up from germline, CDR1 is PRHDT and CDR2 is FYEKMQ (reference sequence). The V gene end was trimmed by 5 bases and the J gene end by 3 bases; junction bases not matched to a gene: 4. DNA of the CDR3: TGTGCCAGCAGCGGCGGGAGGGCCGACACCGGGGAGCTGTTTTTT. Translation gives CASSGGRADTGELFF.

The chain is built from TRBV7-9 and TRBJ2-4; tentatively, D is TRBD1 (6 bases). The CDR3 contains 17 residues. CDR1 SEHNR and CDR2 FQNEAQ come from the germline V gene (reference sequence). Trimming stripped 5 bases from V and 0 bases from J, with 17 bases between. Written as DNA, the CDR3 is TGTGCCAGCAGCCCCCTTCCGGACAGACTAGCCAAAAACATTCAGTACTTC. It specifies CASSPLPDRLAKNIQYF.

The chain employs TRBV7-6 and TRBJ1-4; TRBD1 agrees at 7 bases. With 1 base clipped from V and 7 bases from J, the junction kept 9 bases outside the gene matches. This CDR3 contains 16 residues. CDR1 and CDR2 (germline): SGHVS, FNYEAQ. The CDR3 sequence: CASSLGGRQGGEKLFF. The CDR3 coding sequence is TGTGCCAGCAGCTTAGGTGGCAGACAGGGTGGTGAAAAACTGTTTTTT.

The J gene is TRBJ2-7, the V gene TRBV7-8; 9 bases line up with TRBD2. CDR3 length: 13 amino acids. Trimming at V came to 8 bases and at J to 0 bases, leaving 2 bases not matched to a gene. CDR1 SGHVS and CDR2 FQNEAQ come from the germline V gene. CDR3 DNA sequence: TGTGCCAGCGGCGGGAGGGCCTCCTACGAGCAGTACTTC. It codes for CASGGRASYEQYF.

Here the CDR3 DNA reads TGCAGCGTTGGCCCCATCTACGGTGAAGCTTTCTTT. Its translation: CSVGPIYGEAFF. V and J are TRBV29-1 and TRBJ1-1, with unresolved D. The length of the CDR3 is 12 residues. Trimming removed 4 bases from V and 7 bases from J, with 13 bases in between. The germline CDR1 and CDR2 sequences are SQVTM and ANQGSEA.

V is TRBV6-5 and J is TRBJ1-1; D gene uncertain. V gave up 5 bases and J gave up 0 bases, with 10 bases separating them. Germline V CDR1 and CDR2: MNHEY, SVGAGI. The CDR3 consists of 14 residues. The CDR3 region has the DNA TGTGCCAGCAGTCCCTCGTATTTGAACACTGAAGCTTTCTTT. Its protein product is CASSPSYLNTEAFF.

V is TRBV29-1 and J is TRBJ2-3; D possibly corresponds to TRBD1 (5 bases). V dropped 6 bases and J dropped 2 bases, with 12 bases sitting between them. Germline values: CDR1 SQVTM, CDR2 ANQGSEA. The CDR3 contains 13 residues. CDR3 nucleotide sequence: TGCAGCGTGAGAGGCAGGGTCACAGATACGCAGTATTTT. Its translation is CSVRGRVTDTQYF.

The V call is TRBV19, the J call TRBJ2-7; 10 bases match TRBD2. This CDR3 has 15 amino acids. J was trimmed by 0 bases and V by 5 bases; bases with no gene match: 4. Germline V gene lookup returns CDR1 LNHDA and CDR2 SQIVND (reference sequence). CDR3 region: CASSSGTSVSYEQYF. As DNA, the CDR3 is TGTGCCAGTAGTTCCGGGACTAGCGTCTCCTACGAGCAGTACTTC.

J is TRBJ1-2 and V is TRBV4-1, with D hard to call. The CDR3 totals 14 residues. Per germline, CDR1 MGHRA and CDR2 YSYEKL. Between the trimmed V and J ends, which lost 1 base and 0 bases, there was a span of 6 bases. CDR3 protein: CASSQVPANYGYTF. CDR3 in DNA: TGCGCCAGCAGCCAAGTCCCAGCTAACTATGGCTACACCTTC.